This entry lists 10 T cell receptor beta chains sequenced from one sample in a study of T cell clonality in common variable immunodeficiency. Study-wide findings and caveats: Fewer deletions and N-nucleotide insertions were reportedly seen in common variable immunodeficiency TCR beta sequences.

Sequencing used immunoSEQ multiplex PCR; TCRdb keeps in-frame clones, though not all of them. The record shows more than 20,000 clones for this sample, with no singletons present. These receptors' targets are unknown. Sequenced sample: peripheral blood mononuclear cells. The receptors were sampled from a human donor with common variable immunodeficiency.

The sample holds a few counts of this clone. The read comes to an end 3 residues before the CDR3 does, leaving the germline J gene to fill in the end. The V gene is TRBV5-5, the J gene TRBJ1-5; D perhaps matches TRBD1 (5 bases). The CDR3 extends over 14 amino acids. The V and J ends lost 2 bases and 1 base respectively, with 7 bases between them. CDR1 SGHKS and CDR2 YYEKEE come from the germline V gene (reference sequence). Incomplete CDR3 DNA: TGTGCCAGCAGCTTTGGGGGGAGCAATCAGCCC. It encodes CASSFGGSNQP. The CDR3 in full is CASSFGGSNQPQHF.

This clone was detected many times. The read halts 3 residues ahead of the CDR3 end, with the missing end drawn from the germline J gene. The J gene is TRBJ1-1, the V gene TRBV19; tentatively, D is TRBD1 (5 bases). With 5 bases removed from V and 2 bases from J, the gap between germline ends came to 12 bases. The CDR3 length is 14 residues. Per the germline V gene, CDR1 is LNHDA and CDR2 is SQIVND (reference sequence). The sequenced part of the CDR3 DNA is TGTGCCAGTAGTCCCCAGGGTATAAACACTGAA. It specifies CASSPQGINTE. The CDR3 in its entirety is CASSPQGINTEAFF.

As for this clone: The read ends 3 residues shy of where the CDR3 ends; the end is completed using the germline J gene. This chain links TRBV7-9 with TRBJ1-1; TRBD1 aligns across 8 bases. V was clipped by 7 bases and J by 3 bases; unmatched bases: 7. The CDR3 sequence is 14 residues long. The germline V gene encodes CDR1 SEHNR and CDR2 FQNEAQ (reference sequence). Partial CDR3 DNA: TGTGCCAGCATGAGGACAGGGCGAGACACTGAA. Protein sequence: CASMRTGRDTE. The entire CDR3 reads CASMRTGRDTEAFF. The full variable domain, completed using reference TRBV7-9 and TRBJ1-1, is DTGVSQNPRHKITKRGQNVTFRCDPISEHNRLYWYRQTLGQGPEFLTYFQNEAQLEKSRLLSDRFSAERPKGSFSTLEIQRTEQGDSAMYLCASMRTGRDTEAFFGQGTRLTVV.

This clone was seen more than once but under ten times. The read stops 3 residues short of the end of the CDR3; the missing end is completed from the germline J gene. The chain couples TRBV2 to TRBJ2-7; TRBD2 might be the D (5 bases). The CDR3 loop spans 13 amino acids. Trimming stripped 6 bases from V and 2 bases from J, with 11 bases between. The germline CDR1 and CDR2 sequences are SNHLY and FYNNEI. The CDR3 reads CASSADSTYEQYF. The CDR3 bases that were read are TGTGCCAGCAGCGCGGACTCGACCTACGAG.

This clone was detected many times. The read ends 3 residues before the CDR3 terminus; that terminus is restored from the germline J gene. The chain has TRBV19 and TRBJ2-5; possibly TRBD2 for D (5 bases). The CDR3 extends over 15 amino acids. Per germline, CDR1 LNHDA and CDR2 SQIVND (reference sequence). Deletions cut 6 bases from V and 3 bases from J, with 17 bases between. The sequenced part of the CDR3 DNA is TGTGCCAGTAGCCTCTACGGACTGGAAAAAGAGACC. Its protein is CASSLYGLEKET. The complete CDR3 sequence is CASSLYGLEKETQYF.

This clone has at least ten counts. The CDR3 is cut off 3 residues early in the read; its end comes from the germline J gene. The rearrangement links TRBV2 to TRBJ2-1, with D perhaps TRBD1 (6 bases). The CDR3 sequence is 15 residues long. V was pared by 2 bases and J by 6 bases, with 14 bases between. The germline gives CDR1 SNHLY, CDR2 FYNNEI. CDR3 in amino acids: CASSELVGASNEQFF. CDR3 DNA, as far as it was read: TGTGCCAGCAGTGAACTTGTGGGGGCGAGCAATGAG.

This clone was counted only a few times. Read data end 3 residues before the CDR3 end; the end is taken from the germline J gene. The genes are TRBV2 and TRBJ2-5; perhaps TRBD2 as D (5 bases). This CDR3 comprises 16 residues. The V gene lost 7 bases and the J gene lost 1 base, with 19 bases spanning the gap. From germline, CDR1 is SNHLY and CDR2 FYNNEI. The CDR3 is CASKLNPGLSQETQYF. The DNA read from the CDR3 is TGTGCCAGCAAACTGAATCCGGGGTTAAGCCAAGAGACC.

This clone was found a few times. The read terminates 3 residues before the CDR3 end, so the remaining end is supplied by the germline J gene. The chain combines TRBV19 with TRBJ2-7; TRBD1 matches at 7 bases. This CDR3 contains 14 residues. Losses at the gene ends were 4 bases for V and 3 bases for J; bases not matched to a gene: 6. Germline loops: CDR1 LNHDA, CDR2 SQIVND (reference sequence). The sequenced CDR3 bases are TGTGCCAGTAGTACCACGACAGGGTTCTACGAG. Translation: CASSTTTGFYE. The CDR3 as a whole reads CASSTTTGFYEQYF.

To note about this clone: The CDR3 end lies 3 residues beyond the end of the read and is filled in from the germline J gene. The chain couples TRBV19 to TRBJ2-1; tentative D call: TRBD1 (5 bases). V was trimmed by 6 bases and J by 6 bases, leaving 18 bases between them. The CDR3 sequence is 15 residues long. The V gene's germline CDR1 is LNHDA and CDR2 SQIVND (reference sequence). The covered CDR3 bases are TGTGCCAGTAGGAAGGGGCATAATGGGGCCAATGAG. It specifies CASRKGHNGANE. The entire CDR3 protein is CASRKGHNGANEQFF.

Concerning this clone itself: The CDR3 end is not reached by the read, which stops 3 residues before it; the germline J gene fills it in. The chain employs TRBV19 and TRBJ2-7, with 7 bases fitting TRBD2. Germline loops: CDR1 LNHDA, CDR2 SQIVND (reference sequence). The CDR3 runs 14 residues. The V and J ends lost 1 base and 3 bases, in that order; junction bases with no gene match: 3. The CDR3 sequence: CASSIGGLYYEQYF. The part of the CDR3 DNA that was read is TGTGCCAGTAGTATAGGGGGACTATACTACGAG.